The rows below give T cell receptor beta chains drawn from one sample of a study of control samples from healthy donors and cancer patients. Here immunoSEQ multiplex PCR was the method, and the copy in TCRdb shows in-frame clones only, minus some. The sample holds about 68,000 clones, nearly 85% seen once. Sequencing input: blood. These receptors came from a man between 60 and 75 years old in good health. The CDR3 runs from the conserved cysteine through the conserved F or W. D genes are given only for firm matches. Only part of the rows carry a size: once, few, many, or a class if the clone is expanded.

CDR3 protein: CASSLAGQGANTGELFF
CDR3 DNA: TGTGCCAGCAGCTTAGCGGGGCAGGGGGCGAACACCGGGGAGCTGTTTTTT
V gene: TRBV7-7
J gene: TRBJ2-2
clone size: .
D gene: TRBD1

CDR3 protein: CASSLDKGGAQHF
CDR3 DNA: TGTGCCAGCAGCTTAGATAAAGGGGGGGCCCAGCATTTT
V gene: TRBV11-2
J gene: TRBJ1-5
clone size: .
D gene: .

CDR3 protein: CASSLKSGRTDEQYF
CDR3 DNA: TGTGCCAGCAGCTTAAAAAGCGGCAGGACCGACGAGCAGTACTTC
V gene: TRBV7-2
J gene: TRBJ2-7
clone size: .
D gene: .

CDR3 protein: CAWTPRDRVYEQYF
CDR3 DNA: TGTGCCTGGACCCCCCGCGACAGAGTCTACGAGCAGTACTTC
V gene: TRBV30
J gene: TRBJ2-7
clone size: .
D gene: .

CDR3 protein: CASSTGQGWDTGELFF
CDR3 DNA: TGTGCCAGCAGTACAGGACAGGGTTGGGACACCGGGGAGCTGTTTTTT
V gene: TRBV6-6
J gene: TRBJ2-2
clone size: .
D gene: TRBD1

CDR3 protein: CACGQANYGYTF
CDR3 DNA: TGTGCCTGCGGACAGGCTAACTATGGCTACACCTTC
V gene: TRBV30
J gene: TRBJ1-2
clone size: .
D gene: TRBD1

CDR3 protein: CASSGRQGSTEAFF
CDR3 DNA: TGTGCCAGTAGTGGGAGACAGGGGAGCACTGAAGCTTTCTTT
V gene: TRBV19
J gene: TRBJ1-1
clone size: .
D gene: TRBD1

CDR3 protein: CASSEGLAGGNEQFF
CDR3 DNA: TGTGCCAGCAGCGAAGGGCTAGCGGGAGGGAATGAGCAGTTCTTC
V gene: TRBV28
J gene: TRBJ2-1
clone size: once
D gene: TRBD2

CDR3 protein: CSFGEGAGEQYF
CDR3 DNA: TGCAGCTTCGGGGAGGGGGCAGGCGAGCAGTACTTC
V gene: TRBV29-1
J gene: TRBJ2-7
clone size: .
D gene: .

CDR3 protein: CSASRQNLAKNIQYF
CDR3 DNA: TGCAGTGCTAGTCGCCAAAACCTAGCCAAAAACATTCAGTACTTC
V gene: TRBV20-1
J gene: TRBJ2-4
clone size: .
D gene: .

CDR3 protein: CASSSQGLNYNEQFF
CDR3 DNA: TGTGCCAGCAGCTCCCAGGGACTAAACTACAATGAGCAGTTCTTC
V gene: TRBV7-8
J gene: TRBJ2-1
clone size: .
D gene: TRBD2

CDR3 protein: CASSLNPADTQYF
CDR3 DNA: TGTGCCAGCAGCTTAAACCCCGCCGATACGCAGTATTTT
V gene: TRBV5-4
J gene: TRBJ2-3
clone size: .
D gene: .

CDR3 protein: CASSLSVSSYNEQFF
CDR3 DNA: TGTGCCAGCAGCTTATCGGTCAGCTCCTACAATGAGCAGTTCTTC
V gene: TRBV7-3
J gene: TRBJ2-1
clone size: .
D gene: .

CDR3 protein: CASSIHTDTQYF
CDR3 DNA: TGTGCCAGCAGCATCCACACAGATACGCAGTATTTT
V gene: TRBV9
J gene: TRBJ2-3
clone size: .
D gene: .

CDR3 protein: CASSQEGGADETQYF
CDR3 DNA: TGTGCCAGCAGCCAAGAGGGGGGCGCGGATGAGACCCAGTACTTC
V gene: TRBV3-1/TRBV3-2
J gene: TRBJ2-5
clone size: .
D gene: .

CDR3 protein: CASSLIGVLGGGTYNEQFF
CDR3 DNA: TGTGCCAGCAGCCTTATAGGGGTTTTAGGGGGAGGGACCTACAATGAGCAGTTCTTC
V gene: TRBV7-2
J gene: TRBJ2-1
clone size: once
D gene: .

CDR3 protein: CACRGGYEQFF
CDR3 DNA: TGTGCCTGCAGAGGGGGATACGAGCAGTTCTTC
V gene: TRBV6-5
J gene: TRBJ2-1
clone size: few
D gene: .